The next 14 T cell receptor beta chains were all read from a single sample in a study of regulatory T cells in long-lasting Graves disease. The TCR beta library used iRepertoire HTBI primers with Arm-PCR amplification of CDR3. TCRdb used MiXCR to reprocess the multiplex PCR reads, holding one entry per CDR3 protein. The sample shows hundreds of thousands of distinct CDR3 sequences, about 32% of them seen only once. Time point in this sample: persistent/refractory GD, antithyroid drugs over 5 years with positive TRAb. RNA isolated from PBMCs was used to make the TCR library. This material consisted of peripheral blood mononuclear cells (PBMCs), taken when the disease was refractory, from a patient treated with antithyroid drugs. These receptors all come from a female donor with Graves disease.

The table lists this clonotype with many counts. V is TRBV28 and J is TRBJ1-1, with D unresolved. The CDR3 totals 13 residues. Germline CDR1 is MDHEN and CDR2 is SYDVKM. Trimming removed 4 bases from V and 3 bases from J, with 9 bases in between. The CDR3 reads CASSSPGYTEAFF. CDR3 DNA sequence: TGTGCCAGCAGTTCCCCTGGTTACACTGAAGCTTTCTTT. The complete variable domain, with remaining parts taken from reference TRBV28 and TRBJ1-1, reads DVKVTQSSRYLVKRTGEKVFLECVQDMDHENMFWYRQDPGLGLRLIYFSYDVKMKEKGDIPEGYSVSREKKERFSLILESASTNQTSMYLCASSSPGYTEAFFGQGTRLTVV.

A note on this clonotype: Possible read error: a much larger clone is one base away. The chain is built from TRBV13 and TRBJ2-7, with D hard to call. The CDR3 extends over 12 amino acids. CDR1 is PRHDT and CDR2 is FYEKMQ in the germline V gene (reference sequence). The CDR3 DNA reads TGTGCCCGCAGCTCCCTTTACTACGAGCAGTACTTC. Its translation is CARSSLYYEQYF.

This CDR3 is CASSPLTHRVSGQPQHF. CDR3 bases: TGTGCCAGCAGTCCATTGACACACCGGGTGTCGGGCCAGCCCCAGCATTTT. This rearrangement joins TRBV28 to TRBJ1-5, with D uncertain. The CDR3 is 17 residues long. V lost 5 bases and J 7 bases, leaving 24 bases between the germline ends. Germline assignment: CDR1 MDHEN and CDR2 SYDVKM.

The genes are TRBV6-2 or TRBV6-3 and TRBJ1-5; D may be TRBD1 (6 bases). The CDR3 contains 16 residues. Germline V gene lookup returns CDR1 MNHEY and CDR2 SVGEGT. V was cut by 0 bases and J by 4 bases, with 13 bases left in between. CDR3 DNA: TGTGCCAGCAGTTACTCGGGGGCCCTGGGTAATCAGCCCCAGCATTTT. Protein: CASSYSGALGNQPQHF.

The chain employs TRBV7-9 and TRBJ1-6; possibly TRBD1 for D (5 bases). The CDR3 sequence is 14 residues long. Germline values: CDR1 SEHNR, CDR2 FQNEAQ (reference sequence). Trimming removed 4 bases at V and 6 bases at J, with 10 bases between. CDR3 in amino acids: CASSSGRTNSPLHF. As DNA, the CDR3 is TGTGCCAGCAGCTCGGGACGGACTAATTCACCCCTCCACTTT.

V gene TRBV12-3 or TRBV12-4 combines with J gene TRBJ1-5, with 12 bases lining up with TRBD1. The V gene end was trimmed by 4 bases and the J gene end by 0 bases; junction bases not matched to a gene: 10. The CDR3 sequence is 19 residues long. DNA for the CDR3: TGTGCCAGCAGTTCCCCCGGGACAGGGGGCTTAACTAGCAATCAGCCCCAGCATTTT. This encodes CASSSPGTGGLTSNQPQHF.

This clonotype has more than one count but fewer than ten. The V and J genes are TRBV4-1 and TRBJ2-5; no reliable D call. Germline values: CDR1 MGHRA, CDR2 YSYEKL. The CDR3 length is 15 residues. V lost 1 base, J lost 4 bases, and 13 bases lay in between. The CDR3, as DNA: TGCGCCAGCAGCCAAGGCTCCATATGGGGAGAGACCCAGTACTTC. Protein product: CASSQGSIWGETQYF.

This clonotype was found a few times. J is TRBJ1-6 and V is TRBV20-1, with 7 bases matching TRBD1. V trimming: 3 bases; J trimming: 3 bases; junction bases outside the gene matches: 5. The CDR3 loop spans 15 amino acids. Germline assignment: CDR1 DFQATT and CDR2 SNEGSKA (reference sequence). CDR3 amino acids: CSASIGGLYNSPLHF. As DNA, the CDR3 is TGCAGTGCTAGTATAGGGGGCCTCTATAATTCACCCCTCCACTTT.

The chain employs TRBV6-2 or TRBV6-3 and TRBJ1-5; TRBD1 agrees at 11 bases. V trimming: 0 bases; J trimming: 7 bases; junction bases outside the gene matches: 8. The CDR3 extends over 17 amino acids. Germline V gene lookup returns CDR1 MNHEY and CDR2 SVGEGT. The CDR3 sequence: CASSYSPPGQGGQPQHF. Written as DNA, the CDR3 is TGTGCCAGCAGTTACTCACCCCCGGGACAGGGGGGACAGCCCCAGCATTTT.

The sample holds a few counts of this clonotype. V and J are TRBV6-5 and TRBJ1-4; TRBD1 matches at 7 bases. Trimming cost V 4 bases and J 10 bases; bases outside gene matches: 12. The germline V gene has CDR1 MNHEY and CDR2 SVGAGI. This CDR3 comprises 15 residues. The CDR3: CASSFDRDVGGKLFF. CDR3 DNA: TGTGCCAGCAGTTTCGACAGGGACGTAGGTGGAAAACTGTTTTTT.

This clonotype was observed a few times. The gene calls are TRBV12-5 and TRBJ2-7, with a tentative D call TRBD1 (5 bases). The CDR3 consists of 12 residues. V lost 2 bases and J lost 6, with 8 bases in between. CDR1 and CDR2 (germline): LGHNT, FRNRAP. CDR3 residues: CASGLKGLEQYF. CDR3 sequence (DNA): TGTGCTAGTGGTTTGAAGGGGCTCGAGCAGTACTTC.

The chain links TRBV10-3 to TRBJ1-1; 7 bases map to TRBD1. The CDR3 length is 15 residues. The J segment lost 4 bases and the V segment lost 6 bases, leaving 11 bases of the junction unmatched. Germline V gene lookup returns CDR1 ENHRY and CDR2 SYGVKD. CDR3 region: CAISPDRSGGTEAFF. CDR3 nucleotide sequence: TGTGCCATCAGCCCGGACAGGTCAGGGGGCACTGAAGCTTTCTTT.

This clonotype was detected many times. The chain uses TRBV18 and TRBJ1-1; 8 bases align to TRBD1. Per germline, CDR1 KGHSH and CDR2 LQKENI. With 4 bases clipped from V and 3 bases from J, the junction kept 4 bases outside the gene matches. The CDR3 extends over 14 amino acids. CDR3 protein: CASSRMTGDTEAFF. For the CDR3, the DNA is TGTGCCAGCTCACGCATGACAGGGGACACTGAAGCTTTCTTT.

In its sample, this clonotype was seen many times. The chain is built from TRBV2 and TRBJ2-5; D may be TRBD1 (5 bases). The CDR3 is 14 amino acids. CDR1 SNHLY and CDR2 FYNNEI come from the germline V gene. The germline V and J ends were trimmed by 5 bases and 1 base, with 11 bases remaining between them. Here the CDR3 reads CASSRRQTQETQYF. The CDR3 coding sequence is TGTGCCAGCAGTCGGAGACAGACCCAAGAGACCCAGTACTTC.